This T cell receptor beta chain was recovered during a study of blood T cell repertoires in COVID-19. Overall study: The United States, Italy and Spain were the sources of the acute and convalescent COVID-19 samples. Sample material is recorded as cDNA or gDNA derived from T cells, B-cell-depleted T cells, or PBMCs.

Methods used by the authors: Nucleated cell number was recorded as an estimate derived from reference gene primer amplification. Using immunoSEQ multiplex PCR, the repertoire was profiled, and TCRdb retains in-frame clones only, with some absent. V, J and clone size are those of that table, while D and trimming were read from the DNA. Here the sample spans around 250,000 clones, approximately 80% being singletons. Germline V gives CDR1 MNHEY, CDR2 SMNVEV (reference sequence). Trimming removed 3 bases from V and 0 bases from J, with 9 bases in between. CDR3 length equals 15 residues. Cohort 3 donors were reported recovered after two negative PCRs, clearance, or symptom resolution.

Source material: PBMCs or T cells enriched from blood (not recorded which). This TCR was recovered from a man aged 35-49 years who had recovered from COVID-19. The chain links TRBV27 to TRBJ1-3, with TRBD1 as a possible D gene (6 bases). The CDR3 spells CASSLRRGSGNTIYF. In nucleotides, the CDR3 is TGTGCCAGCAGTTTGCGCAGGGGCTCTGGAAACACCATATATTTT.